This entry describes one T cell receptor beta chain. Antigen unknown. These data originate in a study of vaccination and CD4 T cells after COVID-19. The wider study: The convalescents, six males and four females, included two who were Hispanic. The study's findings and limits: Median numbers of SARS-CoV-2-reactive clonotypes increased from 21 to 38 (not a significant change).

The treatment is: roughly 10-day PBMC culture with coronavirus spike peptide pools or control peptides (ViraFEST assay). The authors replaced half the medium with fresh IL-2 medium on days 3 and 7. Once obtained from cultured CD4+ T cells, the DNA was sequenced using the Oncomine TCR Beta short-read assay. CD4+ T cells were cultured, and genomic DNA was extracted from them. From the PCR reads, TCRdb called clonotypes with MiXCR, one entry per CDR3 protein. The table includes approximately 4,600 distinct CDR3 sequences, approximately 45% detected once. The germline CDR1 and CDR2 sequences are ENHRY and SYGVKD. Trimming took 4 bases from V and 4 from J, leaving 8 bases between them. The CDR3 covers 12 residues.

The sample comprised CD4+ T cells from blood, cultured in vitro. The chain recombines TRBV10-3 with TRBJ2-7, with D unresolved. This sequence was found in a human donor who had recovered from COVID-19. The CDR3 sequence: CAISGQDYEQYF. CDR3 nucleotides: TGTGCCATCAGTGGACAAGATTACGAGCAGTACTTC.